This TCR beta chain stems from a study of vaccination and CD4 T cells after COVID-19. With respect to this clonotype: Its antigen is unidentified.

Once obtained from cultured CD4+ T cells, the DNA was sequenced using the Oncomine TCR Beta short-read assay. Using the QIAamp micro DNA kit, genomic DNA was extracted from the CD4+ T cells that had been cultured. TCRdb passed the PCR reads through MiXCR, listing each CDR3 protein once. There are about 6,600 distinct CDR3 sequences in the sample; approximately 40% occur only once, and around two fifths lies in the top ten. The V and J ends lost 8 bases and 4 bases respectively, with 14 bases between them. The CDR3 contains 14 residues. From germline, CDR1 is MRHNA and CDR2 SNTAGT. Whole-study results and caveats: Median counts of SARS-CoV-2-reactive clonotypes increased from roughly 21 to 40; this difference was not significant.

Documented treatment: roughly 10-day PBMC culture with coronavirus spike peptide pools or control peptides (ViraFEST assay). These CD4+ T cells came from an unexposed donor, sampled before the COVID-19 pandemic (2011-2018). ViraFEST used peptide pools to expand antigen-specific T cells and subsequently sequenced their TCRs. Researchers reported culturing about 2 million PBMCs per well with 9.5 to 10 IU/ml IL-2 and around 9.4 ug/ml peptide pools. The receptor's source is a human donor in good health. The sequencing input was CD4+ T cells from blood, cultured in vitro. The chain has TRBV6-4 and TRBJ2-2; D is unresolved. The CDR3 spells CASREEWSTGELFF. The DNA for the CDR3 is TGTGCCAGCCGCGAGGAGTGGAGCACCGGGGAGCTGTTTTTT.